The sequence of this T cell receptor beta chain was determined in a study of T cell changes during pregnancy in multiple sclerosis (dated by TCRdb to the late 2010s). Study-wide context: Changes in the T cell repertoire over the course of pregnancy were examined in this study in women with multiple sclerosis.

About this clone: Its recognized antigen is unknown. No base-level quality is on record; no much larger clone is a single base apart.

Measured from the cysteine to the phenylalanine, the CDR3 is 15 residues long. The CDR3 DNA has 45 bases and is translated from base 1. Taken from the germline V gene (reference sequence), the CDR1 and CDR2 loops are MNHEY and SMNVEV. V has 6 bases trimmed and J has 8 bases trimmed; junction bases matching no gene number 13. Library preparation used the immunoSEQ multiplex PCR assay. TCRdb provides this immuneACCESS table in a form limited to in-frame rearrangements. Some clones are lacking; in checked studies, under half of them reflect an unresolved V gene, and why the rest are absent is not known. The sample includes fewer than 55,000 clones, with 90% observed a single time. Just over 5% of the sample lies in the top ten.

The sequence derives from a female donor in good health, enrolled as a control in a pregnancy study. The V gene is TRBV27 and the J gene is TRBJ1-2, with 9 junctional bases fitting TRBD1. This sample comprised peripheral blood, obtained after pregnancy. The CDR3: CASRSRGQGFLGYTF. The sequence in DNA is TGTGCCAGCAGGTCCCGGGGACAGGGATTTTTGGGCTACACCTTC.